The 3 T cell receptor beta chains below all came from one sample that was sequenced in a study of T cells of healthy individuals. TCRdb reanalysed the 5' RACE reads using MiXCR and keeps one entry per CDR3 protein. Of around 80,000 distinct CDR3 sequences in the sample, approximately 5.4% are singletons; the top ten hold 7.5% to 9.5%. These receptors were taken from a female donor in good health.

This clonotype appeared many times. The chain recombines TRBV20-1 with TRBJ1-3; a possible D gene is TRBD1 (5 bases). V was clipped by 5 bases and J by 4 bases, with 15 bases between them. This CDR3 has 14 residues. Looked up from germline, CDR1 is DFQATT and CDR2 is SNEGSKA (reference sequence). The DNA of the CDR3 is TGCAGTGCTGGTGGGGCAGGGCCAGGAAACACCATATATTTT. Translating gives CSAGGAGPGNTIYF.

CDR3 nucleotide sequence: TGTGCCAGCAGCTGGGCGGGTTCGGGGCCAAATGAGCAGTTCTTC. Encoded protein: CASSWAGSGPNEQFF. V usage is TRBV7-8 and J usage is TRBJ2-1, with D perhaps matching TRBD1 or TRBD2 (5 bases each). V lost 4 bases, J lost 7 bases, and 17 bases lay in between. CDR3 length: 15 amino acids. The V gene's germline CDR1 is SGHVS and CDR2 FQNEAQ.

This clonotype was counted ten times or more. This chain joins TRBV7-9 and TRBJ2-3, with 7 bases that match TRBD2. V dropped 5 bases and J dropped 3; count of bases not matched to a gene: 11. CDR3 length equals 16 residues. Looked up from germline, CDR1 is SEHNR and CDR2 is FQNEAQ (reference sequence). The CDR3: CASSHNSGTITDTQYF. For the CDR3, the DNA is TGTGCCAGCAGCCACAACTCCGGGACTATAACAGATACGCAGTATTTT.